This is a list of T cell receptor beta chains from one sample in a study of blood T cell repertoires in COVID-19. Clones were sequenced by immunoSEQ multiplex PCR, and TCRdb holds only the in-frame ones, with some missing. The top ten clones hold around 2% of a sample with about 110,000 clones, 88% of them seen once. Sequencing was done on a sample of peripheral blood. These receptors came from a human donor in a cohort sampled during active COVID-19. Each CDR3 is given with its conserved first and last residue. D genes are given only for firm matches. Rows give clone size only sometimes, using once, few, many, or a class for an expanded clone.

TRBJ2-7 | 14 | . | TRBD1 | TRBV19 | CASRSQTGNHEQYF | TGTGCCAGTAGATCCCAGACAGGGAACCACGAGCAGTACTTC
TRBJ2-1 | 12 | . | . | TRBV27 | CASSIEGGEQFF | TGTGCCAGCAGTATAGAGGGTGGTGAGCAGTTCTTC
TRBJ1-2 | 15 | . | TRBD1 | TRBV2 | CASTLGRQGASGYTF | TGTGCCAGCACCTTGGGGAGACAGGGGGCAAGTGGCTACACCTTC
TRBJ1-1 | 15 | . | TRBD1 | TRBV19 | CASRLSGTENTEAFF | TGTGCCAGTAGGTTATCCGGGACAGAGAACACTGAAGCTTTCTTT
TRBJ1-1 | 14 | . | . | TRBV9 | CASSPESLNTEAFF | TGTGCCAGCAGCCCCGAGTCATTGAACACTGAAGCTTTCTTT
TRBJ2-1 | 15 | . | . | TRBV13 | CASSFQGMAYNEQFF | TGTGCCAGCAGCTTCCAGGGGATGGCGTACAATGAGCAGTTCTTC
TRBJ2-5 | 15 | . | TRBD2 | TRBV6-5 | CASSSTLAGEETQYF | TGTGCCAGCAGTTCGACCTTAGCGGGAGAAGAGACCCAGTACTTC
TRBJ2-1 | 12 | . | . | TRBV10-3 | CAAGSSYNEQFF | TGTGCCGCGGGGAGCTCCTACAATGAGCAGTTCTTC
TRBJ2-7 | 15 | . | TRBD1 | TRBV29-1 | CSVRQGTGGREEQYF | TGCAGCGTCCGCCAGGGGACAGGGGGCAGGGAAGAGCAGTACTTC
TRBJ2-5 | 14 | . | . | TRBV27 | CASSSPGYGETQYF | TGTGCCAGCAGTTCCCCAGGGTATGGGGAGACCCAGTACTTC
TRBJ2-3 | 17 | . | TRBD2 | TRBV19 | CASSIGGGQLDTDTQYF | TGTGCCAGTAGTATAGGCGGGGGGCAGCTCGACACAGATACGCAGTATTTT
TRBJ1-1 | 14 | once | . | TRBV3-1/TRBV3-2 | CASSPHDRNTEAFF | TGTGCCAGCAGCCCACACGACAGGAACACTGAAGCTTTCTTT
TRBJ2-7 | 15 | . | TRBD2 | TRBV7-9 | CASSPLAGGSYEQYF | TGTGCCAGCAGTCCACTAGCGGGAGGCTCCTACGAGCAGTACTTC
TRBJ2-7 | 13 | once | TRBD2 | TRBV10-3 | CAISDGTSYEQYF | TGTGCCATCAGTGACGGGACTAGCTACGAGCAGTACTTC
TRBJ2-7 | 14 | . | . | TRBV5-5 | CASSLGRTTYEQYF | TGTGCCAGCAGCTTGGGCAGGACTACCTACGAGCAGTACTTC
TRBJ2-2 | 15 | . | TRBD2 | TRBV10-3 | CALKPASGNTGELFF | TGTGCCCTCAAGCCGGCTAGCGGGAACACCGGGGAGCTGTTTTTT
TRBJ1-2 | 14 | . | . | TRBV7-8 | CASSPRGLNYGYTF | TGTGCCAGCAGCCCGAGGGGGTTGAACTATGGCTACACCTTC
TRBJ2-7 | 17 | . | . | TRBV28 | CASSPTIVTSGIYEQYF | TGTGCCAGCAGTCCCACGATTGTGACATCGGGGATCTACGAGCAGTACTTC
TRBJ2-7 | 17 | . | TRBD1 | TRBV28 | CASSALPGQGASYEQYF | TGTGCCAGCAGTGCCCTTCCGGGACAGGGCGCTTCCTACGAGCAGTACTTC
TRBJ2-4 | 17 | . | TRBD1 | TRBV28 | CASSLSGTGGFKNIQYF | TGTGCCAGCAGTTTATCTGGGACAGGGGGGTTCAAAAACATTCAGTACTTC
TRBJ1-2 | 13 | . | . | TRBV6-6 | CASSYSEQARETF | TGTGCCAGCAGTTACTCGGAACAGGCCCGTGAGACCTTC
TRBJ2-7 | 14 | . | TRBD2 | TRBV5-5 | CASSLGSGGYEQYF | TGTGCCAGCAGCTTGGGTAGCGGGGGGTACGAGCAGTACTTC
TRBJ2-7 | 13 | . | . | TRBV19 | CASSGGTGDEQYF | TGTGCCAGTAGTGGGGGGACGGGGGACGAGCAGTACTTC
TRBJ1-5 | 15 | . | . | TRBV6-5 | CASSSQGYSNQPQHF | TGTGCCAGCAGTTCGCAGGGGTATAGCAATCAGCCCCAGCATTTT
TRBJ2-3 | 18 | . | TRBD2 | TRBV27 | CASNTAGLAGGGTDTQYF | TGTGCCAGCAATACCGCGGGACTAGCGGGAGGCGGCACAGATACGCAGTATTTT
TRBJ1-2 | 15 | few | TRBD1 | TRBV5-1 | CASSLLQQGHYGYTF | TGCGCCAGCAGCTTGCTACAACAGGGGCACTATGGCTACACCTTC
TRBJ1-1 | 14 | . | . | TRBV5-8 | CASSLFLSYTEAFF | TGTGCCAGCAGCTTGTTTCTGTCGTACACTGAAGCTTTCTTT
TRBJ2-1 | 14 | . | TRBD2 | TRBV7-9 | CASTLAGERNEQFF | TGTGCCAGTACACTAGCGGGAGAACGCAATGAGCAGTTCTTC
TRBJ2-7 | 13 | few | . | TRBV30 | CAWSYGSSYEQYF | TGTGCCTGGAGCTACGGTAGCTCCTACGAGCAGTACTTC
TRBJ1-4 | 11 | . | . | TRBV28 | CASSSPEKLFF | TGTGCCAGCAGTTCCCCAGAAAAACTGTTTTTT
TRBJ2-1 | 16 | . | TRBD2 | TRBV7-2 | CASSARTSAAYNEQFF | TGTGCCAGCAGCGCCCGAACTAGCGCCGCCTACAATGAGCAGTTCTTC
TRBJ2-7 | 15 | . | TRBD1 | TRBV6-5 | CASRWTGARSYEQYF | TGTGCCAGCAGGTGGACAGGGGCCCGCTCCTACGAGCAGTACTTC
TRBJ2-3 | 11 | . | . | TRBV6-1 | CASSERDTQYF | TGTGCCAGCAGTGAGAGGGATACGCAGTATTTT
TRBJ2-1 | 15 | . | . | TRBV19 | CATVFGLGAYNEQFF | TGTGCCACCGTTTTCGGTTTGGGGGCATACAATGAGCAGTTCTTC
TRBJ1-5 | 13 | . | . | TRBV5-8 | CASSLRGAQPQHF | TGTGCCAGCAGCTTACGTGGAGCCCAGCCCCAGCATTTT
TRBJ2-1 | 16 | . | TRBD2 | TRBV7-8 | CASRGSAGAEYNEQFF | TGTGCCAGCAGGGGTAGCGCGGGAGCAGAGTACAATGAGCAGTTCTTC
TRBJ2-3 | 18 | once | TRBD2 | TRBV3-1/TRBV3-2 | CASSPWTSGGDTTDTQYF | TGTGCCAGCAGCCCATGGACTAGCGGGGGGGACACCACAGATACGCAGTATTTT
TRBJ1-1 | 13 | once | . | TRBV6-5 | CASRLDSSTEAFF | TGTGCCAGCAGACTCGACAGCTCCACTGAAGCTTTCTTT
TRBJ2-7 | 15 | . | . | TRBV5-5 | CASSFQLGVGYEQYF | TGTGCCAGCAGCTTCCAGTTAGGGGTTGGCTACGAGCAGTACTTC
TRBJ2-5 | 15 | . | TRBD1 | TRBV14 | CASSQWDRGQETQYF | TGTGCCAGCAGCCAATGGGACAGGGGGCAAGAGACCCAGTACTTC
TRBJ1-1 | 14 | . | TRBD1 | TRBV7-9 | CASSRQGMDSEAFF | TGTGCCAGCAGCCGACAGGGCATGGACTCTGAAGCTTTCTTT
TRBJ1-6 | 12 | . | . | TRBV19 | CASDSYNSPLHF | TGTGCCAGTGACAGTTACAATTCACCCCTCCACTTT
TRBJ1-1 | 16 | . | . | TRBV6-5 | CASSYRGGARNTEAFF | TGTGCCAGCAGTTACAGAGGTGGTGCCCGGAACACTGAAGCTTTCTTT